The 3 T cell receptor beta chains reported below all come from one sample, sequenced in a study of blood T cells in healthy people across ages. The use of a sample-barcoded 5' primer and a J-beta primer mix characterized a second PCR of roughly 6 to 11 cycles. One entry per CDR3 protein, called by TCRdb with MiXCR from the 5' RACE reads. The sample holds 600,000 to 850,000 distinct CDR3 sequences, 20% to 30% seen once. These sequences were also reported in another study, on T cells of mothers and their children.

Specimen: blood. The receptors here all came from a boy between 5 and 17 years old in good health.

This clonotype was seen once. This chain uses TRBV28 with TRBJ2-7; 7 bases map to TRBD1. CDR1 and CDR2 (germline): MDHEN, SYDVKM. The length of the CDR3 is 13 residues. Trimming took 6 bases from V and 5 from J; bases not matched to a gene: 7. CDR3 nucleotide sequence: TGTGCCAGCAGCAAGACAGGGATCAACGAGCAGTACTTC. It encodes CASSKTGINEQYF.

This clonotype has more than one count but fewer than ten. J is TRBJ2-5 and V is TRBV20-1; TRBD1 aligns across 8 bases. Near its end, the DNA agrees better with TRBJ2-7, so the J call may be wrong. CDR1 DFQATT and CDR2 SNEGSKA come from the germline V gene (reference sequence). CDR3 length: 14 amino acids. CDR3 bases: TGCAGTGCTTCACCGGGACAGGCGGCCTACGAGCAGTACTTC. Its protein is CSASPGQAAYEQYF.

This clonotype was observed many times. V gene TRBV4-1 combines with J gene TRBJ2-5; no clear D gene. The germline CDR1 and CDR2 sequences are MGHRA and YSYEKL. With 1 base removed from V and 0 bases from J, the gap between germline ends came to 6 bases. The CDR3 spans 14 residues. This CDR3 reads CASSQGQYQETQYF. The CDR3 coding sequence is TGCGCCAGCAGCCAAGGGCAGTACCAAGAGACCCAGTACTTC.